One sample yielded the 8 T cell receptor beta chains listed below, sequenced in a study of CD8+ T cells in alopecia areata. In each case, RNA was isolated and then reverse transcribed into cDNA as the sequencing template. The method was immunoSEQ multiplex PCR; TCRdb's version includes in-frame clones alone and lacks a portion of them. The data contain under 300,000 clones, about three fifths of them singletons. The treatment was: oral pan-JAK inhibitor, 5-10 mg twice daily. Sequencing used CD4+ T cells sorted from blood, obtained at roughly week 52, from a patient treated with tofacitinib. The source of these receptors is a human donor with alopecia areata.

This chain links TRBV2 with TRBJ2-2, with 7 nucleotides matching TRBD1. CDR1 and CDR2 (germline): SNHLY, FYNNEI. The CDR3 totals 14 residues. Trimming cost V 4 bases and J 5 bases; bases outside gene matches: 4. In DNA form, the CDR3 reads TGTGCCAGCAGTGCCCGGACAGGAACCGGGGAGCTGTTTTTT. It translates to CASSARTGTGELFF.

The chain's CDR3 is CASASSDETQYF. For the CDR3, the DNA is TGTGCCAGTGCTTCTAGCGACGAGACCCAGTACTTC. The rearrangement links TRBV9 to TRBJ2-5, with D possibly being TRBD2 (6 bases). Trimming left V 8 bases short and J 5 bases short, with 13 bases between. This CDR3 is built from 12 residues. CDR1 is SGDLS, CDR2 YYNGEE, per germline.

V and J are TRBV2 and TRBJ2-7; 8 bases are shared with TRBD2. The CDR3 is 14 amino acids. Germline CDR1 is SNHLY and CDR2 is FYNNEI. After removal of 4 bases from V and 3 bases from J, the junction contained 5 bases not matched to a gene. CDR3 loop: CASSGSGGIYEQYF. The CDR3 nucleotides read TGTGCCAGCAGTGGGTCGGGAGGGATCTACGAGCAGTACTTC.

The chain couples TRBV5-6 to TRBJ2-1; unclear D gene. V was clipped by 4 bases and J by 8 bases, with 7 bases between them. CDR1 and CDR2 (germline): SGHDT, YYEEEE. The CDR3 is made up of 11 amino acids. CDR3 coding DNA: TGTGCCAGCAGCCAGGCCCATGAGCAGTTCTTC. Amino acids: CASSQAHEQFF.

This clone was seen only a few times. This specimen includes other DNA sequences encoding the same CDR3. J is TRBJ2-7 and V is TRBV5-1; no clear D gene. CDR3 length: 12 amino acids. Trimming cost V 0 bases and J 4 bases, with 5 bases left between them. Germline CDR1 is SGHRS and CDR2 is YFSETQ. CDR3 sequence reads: CASSLDGYEQYF. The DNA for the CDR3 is TGCGCCAGCAGCTTGGATGGTTACGAGCAGTACTTC.

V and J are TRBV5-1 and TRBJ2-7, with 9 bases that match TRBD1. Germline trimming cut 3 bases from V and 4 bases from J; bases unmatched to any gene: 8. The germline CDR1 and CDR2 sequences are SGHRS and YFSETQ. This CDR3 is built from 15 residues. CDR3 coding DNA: TGCGCCAGCAGCTGGCGTGGGACAGGGAATTACGAGCAGTACTTC. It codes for CASSWRGTGNYEQYF.

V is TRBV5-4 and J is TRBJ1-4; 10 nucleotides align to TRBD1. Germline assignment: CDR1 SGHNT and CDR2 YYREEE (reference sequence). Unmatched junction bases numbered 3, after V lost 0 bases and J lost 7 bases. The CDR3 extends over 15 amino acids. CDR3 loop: CASSLGGQGSEKLFF. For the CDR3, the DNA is TGTGCCAGCAGCTTGGGGGGACAGGGGAGTGAAAAACTGTTTTTT.

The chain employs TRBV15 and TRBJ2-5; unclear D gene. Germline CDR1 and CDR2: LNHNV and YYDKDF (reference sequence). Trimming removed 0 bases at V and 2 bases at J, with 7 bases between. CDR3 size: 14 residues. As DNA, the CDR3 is TGTGCCACCAGCAGAGATCGGCTGCAAGAGACCCAGTACTTC. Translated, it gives CATSRDRLQETQYF. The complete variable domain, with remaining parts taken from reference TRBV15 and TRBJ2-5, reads DAMVIQNPRYQVTQFGKPVTLSCSQTLNHNVMYWYQQKSSQAPKLLFHYYDKDFNNEADTPDNFQSRRPNTSFCFLDIRSPGLGDTAMYLCATSRDRLQETQYFGPGTRLLVL.